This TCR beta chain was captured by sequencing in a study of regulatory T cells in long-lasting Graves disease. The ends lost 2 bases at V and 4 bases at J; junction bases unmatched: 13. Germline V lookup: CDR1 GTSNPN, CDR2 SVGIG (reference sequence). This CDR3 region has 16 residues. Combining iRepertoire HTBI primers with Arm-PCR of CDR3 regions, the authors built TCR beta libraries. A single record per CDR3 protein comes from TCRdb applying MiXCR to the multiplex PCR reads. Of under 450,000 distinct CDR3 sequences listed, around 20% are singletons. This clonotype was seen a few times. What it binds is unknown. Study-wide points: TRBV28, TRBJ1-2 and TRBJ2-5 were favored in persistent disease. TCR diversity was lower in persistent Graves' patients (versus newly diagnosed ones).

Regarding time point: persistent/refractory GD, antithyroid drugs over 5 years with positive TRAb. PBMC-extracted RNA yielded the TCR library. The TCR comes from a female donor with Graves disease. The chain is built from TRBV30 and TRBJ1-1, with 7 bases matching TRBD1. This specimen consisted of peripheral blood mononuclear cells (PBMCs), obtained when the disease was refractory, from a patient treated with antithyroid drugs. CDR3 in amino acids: CAWSNPSQGSSTEAFF. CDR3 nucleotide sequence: TGTGCCTGGAGTAACCCGTCACAGGGGTCGTCCACTGAAGCTTTCTTT.